This T cell receptor beta chain appears in the sequencing data of a study of molecular identifiers for immune sequencing clone quantification (dated by TCRdb to between 2017 and 2018). For the study in its entirety: For a replicate experiment, RNA from 20,000 or 100,000 naive CD8 T cells was divided into five aliquots, and four of the five aliquots were sequenced. The study was a methods study using CD8 T cells to benchmark molecular-identifier clustering-based TCR repertoire sequencing (MIDCIRS) and TCR RNA copy counting. Study-wide conclusions, independent of this receptor: Even against a background of 750,000 to 1,000,000 naive CD8 T cells, spiked-in Jurkat TCR RNA amounting to a single cell's worth was reported to be detectable. Clones above 20 RNA copies held over 97% of molecules in CMV-specific effector cells but under 1% in naive cells. The naive libraries included spiked-in Jurkat TCR RNA (about 9 copies' worth), and this Jurkat TCR RNA is not part of the donor repertoire. The sizes of highly expanded clones could end up underestimated when identical TCR molecules share a barcode. Without barcode sub-clustering, chimeric consensus sequences inflated TCR diversity; chimeras reached as high as 47%. Approximately 2.7 recovered TCR RNA copies per cell were obtained by modeling, versus approximately 10 by digital PCR, implying a capture efficiency of about 30%.

The table lists this clonotype with many counts. This clone's antigen is unknown. No base quality values were provided; no much bigger clone lies one nucleotide off. Libraries were made using PCR. TCRdb lists the instrument as NextSeq 500. Preparation of bulk TCR libraries followed a previously described approach, with the TCR primers listed in Table S5. Total RNA was purified with the Qiagen AllPrep DNA/RNA kit. Before analysis, reads from multiple sequencing runs of the same library were pooled. Per the original workflow: Reads were retained only if the reads had an exact TCR constant sequence, and the retained reads were trimmed to 150 nt and grouped according to their 12-nt molecular barcodes. Reads in each barcode group were sub-clustered using a 15% Levenshtein threshold, and a quality-weighted consensus sequence was built for each RNA molecule. Non-functional sequences were removed, as were lower-count sequences one edit away from another. Based on fitting two negative binomial distributions, any barcode sub-cluster with under 20% of the maximum read count was discarded. The public reads were quality trimmed at Q25 with fastp and then assembled into clones with MiXCR by TCRdb, keeping productive beta chains. Identical CDR3 protein sequences are pooled into one entry, listed with their most common genes and DNA. What appears here as the V and J calls and clone size reflects TCRdb's work, not the paper's. Across this sample there are some 320,000 distinct CDR3 sequences, with 24% seen only once. The ten biggest clones cover 0.74% of the sample.

Libraries of naive CD8 T cells were built from approximately 20,000 to 980,000 sorted cells, with 10%, 30% or 50% of the purified RNA used. Naive CD8 T cells, defined as CD8+CD4-CCR7+CD45RA+, were FACS-sorted into RLT Plus buffer on a BD FACSAria II. Ten to eleven TCR copies' worth of Jurkat RNA were spiked into about 19,000-1,000,000 naive CD8 T cell samples to test detection sensitivity. Enrichment of CD8 T cells was done with RosetteSep CD8+ T Cell Enrichment Cocktail plus Ficoll-Paque, and ACK red cell lysis came afterward. The CDR3 numbers 14 residues from cysteine through phenylalanine. The CDR3 DNA has 42 bases and is translated from base 1. A distance of 13 bases separates the germline ends of V and J, which lose 5 bases and 4 bases respectively. The germline V gene (reference sequence) specifies SEHNR as CDR1 and FQNEAQ as CDR2.

The rearrangement joined TRBV7-9 to TRBJ2-3, with the D assignment possibly TRBD1 or TRBD2, given 5 matching bases for each. The source of this sequence is a human donor in good health. Some libraries in this study had Jurkat cell RNA spiked in. The specimen sequenced was naive CD8+ T cells from blood, with Jurkat cell RNA spiked in. Read against the paper, the sample's cell subset or site label means: FACS-sorted CD8+CD4-CCR7+CD45RA+ naive T cells. The CDR3 region reads CASSARDLPDTQYF. The DNA sequence follows: TGTGCCAGCAGCGCTCGGGACCTCCCAGATACGCAGTATTTT. Supplemented by the reference TRBV7-9 and TRBJ2-3 proteins around the CDR3, the complete variable domain is DTGVSQNPRHKITKRGQNVTFRCDPISEHNRLYWYRQTLGQGPEFLTYFQNEAQLEKSRLLSDRFSAERPKGSFSTLEIQRTEQGDSAMYLCASSARDLPDTQYFGPGTRLTVL.